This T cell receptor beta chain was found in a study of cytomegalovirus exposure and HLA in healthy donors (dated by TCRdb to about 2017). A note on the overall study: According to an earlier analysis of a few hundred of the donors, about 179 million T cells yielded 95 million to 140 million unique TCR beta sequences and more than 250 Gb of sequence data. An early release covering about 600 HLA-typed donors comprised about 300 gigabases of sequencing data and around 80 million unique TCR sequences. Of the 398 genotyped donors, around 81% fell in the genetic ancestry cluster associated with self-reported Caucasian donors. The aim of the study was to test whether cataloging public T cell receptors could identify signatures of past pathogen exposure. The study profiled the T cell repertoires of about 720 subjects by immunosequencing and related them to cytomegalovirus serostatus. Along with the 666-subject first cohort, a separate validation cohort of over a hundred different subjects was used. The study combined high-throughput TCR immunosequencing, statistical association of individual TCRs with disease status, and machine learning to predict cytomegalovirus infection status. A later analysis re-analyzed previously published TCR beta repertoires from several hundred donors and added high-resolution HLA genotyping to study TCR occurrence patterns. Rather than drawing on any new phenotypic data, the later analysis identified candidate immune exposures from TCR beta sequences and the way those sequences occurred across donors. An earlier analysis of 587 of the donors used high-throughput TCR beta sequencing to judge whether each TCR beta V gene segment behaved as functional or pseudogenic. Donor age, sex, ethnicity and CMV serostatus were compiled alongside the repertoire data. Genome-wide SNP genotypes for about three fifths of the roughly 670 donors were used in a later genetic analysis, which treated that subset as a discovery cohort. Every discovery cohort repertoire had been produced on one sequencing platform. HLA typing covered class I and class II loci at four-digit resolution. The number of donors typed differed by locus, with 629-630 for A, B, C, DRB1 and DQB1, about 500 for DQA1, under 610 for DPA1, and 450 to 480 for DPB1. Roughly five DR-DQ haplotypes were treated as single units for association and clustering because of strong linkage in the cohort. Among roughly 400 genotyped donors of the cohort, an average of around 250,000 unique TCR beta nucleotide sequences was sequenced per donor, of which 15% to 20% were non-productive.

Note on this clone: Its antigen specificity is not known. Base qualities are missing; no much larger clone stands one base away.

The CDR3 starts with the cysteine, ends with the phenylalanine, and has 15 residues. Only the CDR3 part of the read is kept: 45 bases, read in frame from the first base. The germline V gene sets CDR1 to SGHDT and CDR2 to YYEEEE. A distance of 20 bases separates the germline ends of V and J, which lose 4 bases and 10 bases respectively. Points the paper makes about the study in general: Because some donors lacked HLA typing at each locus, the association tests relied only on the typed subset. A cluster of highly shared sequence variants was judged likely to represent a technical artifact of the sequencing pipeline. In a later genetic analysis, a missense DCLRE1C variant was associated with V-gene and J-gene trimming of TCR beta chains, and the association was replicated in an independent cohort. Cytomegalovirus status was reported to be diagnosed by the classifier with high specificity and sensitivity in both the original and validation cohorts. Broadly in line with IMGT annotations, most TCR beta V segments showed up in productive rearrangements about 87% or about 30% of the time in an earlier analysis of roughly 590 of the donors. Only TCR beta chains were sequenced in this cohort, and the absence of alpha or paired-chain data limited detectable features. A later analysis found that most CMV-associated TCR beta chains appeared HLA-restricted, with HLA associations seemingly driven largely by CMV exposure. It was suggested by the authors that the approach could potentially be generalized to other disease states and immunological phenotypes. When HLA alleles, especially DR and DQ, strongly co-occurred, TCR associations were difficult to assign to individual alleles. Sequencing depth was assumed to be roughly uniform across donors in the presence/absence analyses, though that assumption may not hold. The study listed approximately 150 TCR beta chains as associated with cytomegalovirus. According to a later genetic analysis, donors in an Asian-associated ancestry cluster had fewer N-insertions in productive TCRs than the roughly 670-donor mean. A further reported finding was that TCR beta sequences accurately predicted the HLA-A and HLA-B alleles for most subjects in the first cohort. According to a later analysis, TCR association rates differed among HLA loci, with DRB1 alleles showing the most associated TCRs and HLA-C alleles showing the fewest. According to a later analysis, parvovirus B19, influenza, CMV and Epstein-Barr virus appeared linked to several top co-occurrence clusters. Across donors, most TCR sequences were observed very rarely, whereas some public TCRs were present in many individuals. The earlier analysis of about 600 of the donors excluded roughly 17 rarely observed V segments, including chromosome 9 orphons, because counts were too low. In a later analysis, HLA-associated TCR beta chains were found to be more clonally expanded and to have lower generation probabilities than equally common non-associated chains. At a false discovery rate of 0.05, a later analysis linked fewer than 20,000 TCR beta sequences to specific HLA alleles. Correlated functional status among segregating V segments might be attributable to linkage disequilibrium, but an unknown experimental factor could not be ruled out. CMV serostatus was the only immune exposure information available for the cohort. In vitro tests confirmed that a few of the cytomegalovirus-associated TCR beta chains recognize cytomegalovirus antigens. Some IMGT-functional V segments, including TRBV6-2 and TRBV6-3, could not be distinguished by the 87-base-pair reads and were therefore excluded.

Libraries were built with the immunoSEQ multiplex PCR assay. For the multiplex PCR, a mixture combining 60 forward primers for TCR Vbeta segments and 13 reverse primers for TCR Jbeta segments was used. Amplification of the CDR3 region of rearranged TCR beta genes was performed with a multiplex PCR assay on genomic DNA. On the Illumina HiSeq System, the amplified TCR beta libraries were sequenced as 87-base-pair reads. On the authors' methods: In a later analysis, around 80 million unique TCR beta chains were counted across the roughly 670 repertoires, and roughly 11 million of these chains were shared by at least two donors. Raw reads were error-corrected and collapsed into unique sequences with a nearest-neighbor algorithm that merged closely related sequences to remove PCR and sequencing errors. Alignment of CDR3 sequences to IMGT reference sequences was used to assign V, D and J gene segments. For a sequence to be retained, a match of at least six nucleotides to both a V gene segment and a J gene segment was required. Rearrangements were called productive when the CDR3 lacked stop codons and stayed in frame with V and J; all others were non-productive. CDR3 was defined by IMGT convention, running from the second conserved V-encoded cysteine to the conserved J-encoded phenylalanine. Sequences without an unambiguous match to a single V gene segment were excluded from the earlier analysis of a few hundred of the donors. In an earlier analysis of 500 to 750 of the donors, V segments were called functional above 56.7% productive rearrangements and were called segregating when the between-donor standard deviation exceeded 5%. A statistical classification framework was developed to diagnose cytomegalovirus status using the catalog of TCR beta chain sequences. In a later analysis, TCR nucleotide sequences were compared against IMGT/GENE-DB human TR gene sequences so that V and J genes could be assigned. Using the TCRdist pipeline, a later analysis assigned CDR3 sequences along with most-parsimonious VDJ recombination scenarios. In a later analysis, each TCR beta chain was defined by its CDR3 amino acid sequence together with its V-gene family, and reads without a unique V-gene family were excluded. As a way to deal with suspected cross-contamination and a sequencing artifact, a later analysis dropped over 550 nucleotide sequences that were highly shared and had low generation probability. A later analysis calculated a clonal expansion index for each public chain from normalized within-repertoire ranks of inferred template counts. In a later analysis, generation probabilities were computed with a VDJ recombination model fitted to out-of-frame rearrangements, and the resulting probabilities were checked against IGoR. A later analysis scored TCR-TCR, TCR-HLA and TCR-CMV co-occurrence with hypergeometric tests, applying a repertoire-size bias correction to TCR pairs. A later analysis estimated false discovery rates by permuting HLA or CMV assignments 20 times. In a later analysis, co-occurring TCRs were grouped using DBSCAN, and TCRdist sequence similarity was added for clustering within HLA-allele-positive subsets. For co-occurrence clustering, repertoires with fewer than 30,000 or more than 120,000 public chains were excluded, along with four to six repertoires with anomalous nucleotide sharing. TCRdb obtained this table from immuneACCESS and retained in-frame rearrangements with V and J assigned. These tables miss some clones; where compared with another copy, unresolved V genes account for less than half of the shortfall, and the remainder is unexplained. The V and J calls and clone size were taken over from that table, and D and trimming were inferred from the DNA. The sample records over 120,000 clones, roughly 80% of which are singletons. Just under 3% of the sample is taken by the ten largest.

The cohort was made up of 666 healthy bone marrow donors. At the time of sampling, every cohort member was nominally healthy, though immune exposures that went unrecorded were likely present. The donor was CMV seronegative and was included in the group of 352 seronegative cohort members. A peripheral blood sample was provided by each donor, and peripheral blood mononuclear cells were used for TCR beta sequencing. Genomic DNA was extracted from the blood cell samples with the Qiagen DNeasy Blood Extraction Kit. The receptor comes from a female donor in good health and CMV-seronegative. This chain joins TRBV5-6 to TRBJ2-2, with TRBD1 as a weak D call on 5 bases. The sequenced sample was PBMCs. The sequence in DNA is TGTGCCAGCAGCCATATGTTGGTTGGACATTTGGAGCTGTTTTTT. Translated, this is CASSHMLVGHLELFF. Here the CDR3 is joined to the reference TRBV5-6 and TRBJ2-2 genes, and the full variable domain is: DAGVTQSPTHLIKTRGQQVTLRCSPKSGHDTVSWYQQALGQGPQFIFQYYEEEERQRGNFPDRFSGHQFPNYSSELNVNALLLGDSALYLCASSHMLVGHLELFFGEGSRLTVL.